This T cell receptor beta chain derives from a study of T-cell memory formation after mild COVID-19. In its sample, this clonotype was seen a few times. Its antigen is not known. General study points: Contracting CD4+ clones were located mainly in CM and EM, and CD8+ clones in EMRA. Later expanders leaned CD4+, whereas clones that contracted between day 15 and 85 were balanced CD4/CD8.

The J segment lost 4 bases and the V segment lost 1 base, leaving 3 bases of the junction unmatched. This CDR3 region has 15 residues. Looked up from germline, CDR1 is SGHVS and CDR2 is FQNEAQ. Each CDR3 protein is one row after TCRdb ran MiXCR on the 5' RACE reads. Among 350,000 or so distinct CDR3 sequences listed, about an eighth were seen once. This clonotype was obtained from a man between 18 and 35 years old who had mild COVID-19 (a few samples of this study predate the infection). Cell type and time point are not known. The chain has TRBV7-8 and TRBJ2-7; 11 nucleotides align to TRBD1. The sequencing input was PBMCs or a T cell subset sorted from them (not recorded which). DNA of the CDR3: TGTGCCAGCAGCTTAGGGACAGGGGGCACATACGAGCAGTACTTC. It encodes CASSLGTGGTYEQYF.